These 23 T cell receptor beta chains were sequenced from one sample in a study of spatial heterogeneity in lung cancer. Documented time point: sample taken at primary tumor resection. TCRdb passed the 5' RACE reads through MiXCR, listing each CDR3 protein once. The table records tens of thousands of distinct CDR3 sequences, around 7.3% of them present only once. Sequenced here: PBMCs, sampled at surgery. These receptors were taken from a male donor with early-stage non-small cell lung cancer.

This clonotype was seen ten or more times. The CDR3 DNA sequence: TGCGCCAGCAGCTTGGGAGACAGTTCGGGAGCTTTCTTT. Protein: CASSLGDSSGAFF. The rearrangement joins TRBV5-1 to TRBJ1-1; tentatively, D is TRBD1 (5 bases). V was trimmed by 0 bases and J by 10 bases, leaving 13 bases between them. CDR1 and CDR2 (germline): SGHRS, YFSETQ. The CDR3 runs to 13 residues.

This clonotype was detected a few times. The rearrangement uses TRBV6-5 and TRBJ1-1, with a weak D call TRBD1 (5 bases). The germline gives CDR1 MNHEY, CDR2 SVGAGI. This CDR3 is built from 16 residues. V lost 0 bases and J 5 bases, leaving 16 bases between the germline ends. The CDR3 sequence is CASSYSRLTGETEAFF. CDR3 in DNA: TGTGCCAGCAGTTACTCCAGACTGACGGGGGAAACTGAAGCTTTCTTT.

This clonotype was detected many times. The chain links TRBV29-1 to TRBJ2-5; 8 nucleotides align to TRBD1. The CDR3 is 13 residues long. Germline V gives CDR1 SQVTM, CDR2 ANQGSEA. Trimming removed 6 bases from V and 0 bases from J; junction bases left unmatched: 3. CDR3 sequence reads: CSVRTGYQETQYF. Here the CDR3 DNA reads TGCAGCGTCCGGACAGGGTACCAAGAGACCCAGTACTTC.

The chain uses TRBV29-1 and TRBJ2-1; D ambiguous. Germline V gene sequence: CDR1 SQVTM, CDR2 ANQGSEA. CDR3 length: 11 residues. V was cut by 5 bases and J by 7 bases, with 9 bases left in between. The CDR3 coding sequence is TGCAGCGTTCGGTCCGAGAATGAGCAGTTCTTC. Translated, it gives CSVRSENEQFF.

This clonotype was seen a few times. The chain uses TRBV12-3 or TRBV12-4 and TRBJ2-5, with D possibly matching TRBD1 (6 bases). V lost 6 bases to trimming and J lost 3 bases, with 17 bases between them. The CDR3 sequence is 15 residues long. The CDR3 DNA reads as TGTGCCAGCAGCTTCTGGGGGCGGGCCGAAGAGACCCAGTACTTC. Encoded protein: CASSFWGRAEETQYF.

This clonotype appeared many times. V and J are TRBV12-3 or TRBV12-4 and TRBJ1-6; no reliable D call. Trimming stripped 6 bases from V and 0 bases from J, with 9 bases between. This CDR3 spans 15 amino acids. CDR3 sequence reads: CASSLSSSYNSPLHF. The CDR3 DNA follows: TGTGCCAGCAGCCTCTCTAGCTCCTATAATTCACCCCTCCACTTT.

This clonotype was recorded many times. CDR3 nucleotides: TGCAGCAAGACTGTGAACACTGAAGCTTTCTTT. Encoded protein: CSKTVNTEAFF. The chain combines TRBV29-1 with TRBJ1-1, with D unclear. The V gene's germline CDR1 is SQVTM and CDR2 ANQGSEA. V lost 8 bases and J lost 0, with 7 bases in between. CDR3 size: 11 residues.

This clonotype was seen repeatedly, ten times or more. This rearrangement joins TRBV3-1 to TRBJ1-1, with D tentatively TRBD1 (5 bases). Looked up from germline, CDR1 is LGHDT and CDR2 is YNNKEL (reference sequence). V lost 6 bases and J lost 5, with 16 bases in between. This CDR3 region has 14 residues. The CDR3 is CASSPWQGQTEAFF. For the CDR3, the DNA is TGTGCCAGCAGTCCCTGGCAGGGTCAAACTGAAGCTTTCTTT.

At least ten counts were recorded for this clonotype. The chain uses TRBV20-1 and TRBJ2-1; a weak D match, TRBD1 (6 bases). Trimming removed 2 bases at V and 8 bases at J, with 13 bases between. The CDR3 has 13 amino acids. The germline V gene encodes CDR1 DFQATT and CDR2 SNEGSKA (reference sequence). The CDR3 coding sequence is TGCAGTGCTAGAAAGGGGGATAGCGATGAGCAGTTCTTC. Translating it yields CSARKGDSDEQFF.

This clonotype occurred many times. This sequence joins TRBV20-1 and TRBJ1-1, with TRBD1 identical over 7 bases. Germline-derived CDR1 and CDR2 are DFQATT and SNEGSKA (reference sequence). The CDR3 consists of 13 residues. Germline trimming cut 5 bases from V and 1 base from J; bases unmatched to any gene: 4. The CDR3: CSARRTGNTEAFF. The CDR3 coding sequence is TGCAGTGCTCGACGGACAGGGAACACTGAAGCTTTCTTT.

V gene TRBV6-1 combines with J gene TRBJ2-5; D is perhaps TRBD1 (6 bases). The V gene lost 7 bases and the J gene lost 1 base, with 10 bases spanning the gap. Germline CDR1 MNHNS, CDR2 SASEGT. The CDR3 has 13 amino acids. The CDR3 DNA follows: TGTGCCAGCAACAGGGCGCCCCAAGAGACCCAGTACTTC. Residues: CASNRAPQETQYF.

This clonotype was picked up a small number of times. The CDR3: CASSMTPRGTSGSNEQFF. The DNA for the CDR3 is TGTGCCAGCAGTATGACCCCACGGGGGACTAGCGGGAGCAATGAGCAGTTCTTC. The chain couples TRBV12-3 or TRBV12-4 to TRBJ2-1; 14 bases are shared with TRBD2. This CDR3 has 18 residues. The J segment lost 6 bases and the V segment lost 5 bases, leaving 12 bases of the junction unmatched.

This clonotype showed up many times. V gene TRBV3-1 combines with J gene TRBJ2-1; 12 positions match TRBD2. Germline CDR1 is LGHDT and CDR2 is YNNKEL (reference sequence). The V gene end was trimmed by 0 bases and the J gene end by 4 bases; junction bases not matched to a gene: 1. The CDR3 consists of 16 residues. The CDR3 is CASSQDGLAGYNEQFF. For the CDR3, the DNA is TGTGCCAGCAGCCAAGATGGACTAGCGGGGTACAATGAGCAGTTCTTC.

This clonotype was picked up many times. The V and J genes are TRBV12-3 or TRBV12-4 and TRBJ1-3; 10 bases line up with TRBD1. This CDR3 has 18 residues. The ends lost 2 bases at V and 1 base at J; junction bases unmatched: 8. CDR3 nucleotides: TGTGCCAGCAGTTTAAATCGGGACAGGGGAAAGTCTGGAAACACCATATATTTT. Translating gives CASSLNRDRGKSGNTIYF.

This clonotype has a handful of counts. The chain is built from TRBV27 and TRBJ2-3, with D tentatively TRBD1 or TRBD2 (5 bases each). The germline V gene encodes CDR1 MNHEY and CDR2 SMNVEV (reference sequence). This CDR3 region has 15 residues. Trimming removed 2 bases at V and 2 bases at J, with 11 bases between. DNA of the CDR3: TGTGCCAGCAGTTTAGTCGAGGGGTTCACAGATACGCAGTATTTT. Its translation is CASSLVEGFTDTQYF.

This clonotype was counted ten times or more. The chain couples TRBV15 to TRBJ2-7, with D hard to call. Trimming removed 8 bases from V and 6 bases from J, with 20 bases in between. CDR1 and CDR2 (germline): LNHNV, YYDKDF (reference sequence). This CDR3 spans 14 amino acids. For the CDR3, the DNA is TGTGCCACCGCCCTGGATGTTGGCGGTCGCGAGCAGTACTTC. Its protein is CATALDVGGREQYF.

This clonotype appeared many times. The J gene is TRBJ2-7, the V gene TRBV7-2; D gene uncertain. This CDR3 has 12 amino acids. Germline CDR1 SGHTA, CDR2 FQGNSA. Trimming left V 2 bases short and J 3 bases short, with 5 bases between. The CDR3 loop is CASSLTSYEQYF. The CDR3 DNA reads as TGTGCCAGCAGCTTAACCAGCTACGAGCAGTACTTC. Variable domain in full (rest from reference TRBV7-2 and TRBJ2-7): GAGVSQSPSNKVTEKGKDVELRCDPISGHTALYWYRQSLGQGLEFLIYFQGNSAPDKSGLPSDRFSAERTGGSVSTLTIQRTQQEDSAVYLCASSLTSYEQYFGPGTRLTVT.

This clonotype occurred many times. This chain connects TRBV7-9 to TRBJ2-1; TRBD2 aligns across 7 bases. Germline CDR1 reads SEHNR; CDR2 reads FQNEAQ (reference sequence). The length of the CDR3 is 15 residues. Unmatched junction bases numbered 9, after V lost 4 bases and J lost 6 bases. The CDR3 nucleotides read TGTGCCAGCAGCTCTAGCGGAGGGTACTCCAATGAGCAGTTCTTC. Protein: CASSSSGGYSNEQFF.

The rearrangement links TRBV5-1 to TRBJ1-2; maybe TRBD1 (6 bases). In germline, CDR1 is SGHRS, CDR2 YFSETQ. There are 16 residues in the CDR3. V lost 4 bases, J lost 1 base, and 17 bases lay in between. CDR3 amino acids: CASSQTGSAFNYGYTF. DNA for the CDR3: TGCGCCAGCAGCCAAACAGGGAGCGCTTTTAACTATGGCTACACCTTC.

Ten or more counts support this clonotype. The chain has TRBV30 and TRBJ2-7; D is uncertain. The V and J ends lost 0 bases and 0 bases respectively, with 18 bases between them. CDR1 is GTSNPN, CDR2 SVGIG, per germline (reference sequence). The CDR3 is 17 amino acids. CDR3 sequence: CAWSVRVDFLSSYEQYF. The CDR3 bases are TGTGCCTGGAGTGTACGAGTAGACTTTTTAAGCTCCTACGAGCAGTACTTC. Combining the CDR3 with reference TRBV30 and TRBJ2-7 gives the whole variable domain SQTIHQWPATLVQPVGSPLSLECTVEGTSNPNLYWYRQAAGRGLQLLFYSVGIGQISSEVPQNLSASRPQDRQFILSSKKLLLSDSGFYLCAWSVRVDFLSSYEQYFGPGTRLTVT.

This chain links TRBV10-3 with TRBJ1-2; D perhaps matches TRBD1 (6 bases). V was clipped by 2 bases and J by 0 bases, with 34 bases between them. CDR3 length: 23 amino acids. In germline, CDR1 is ENHRY, CDR2 SYGVKD. CDR3 protein: CAISEAKQGAVLGESGANYGYTF. CDR3 nucleotide sequence: TGTGCCATCAGTGAGGCCAAACAGGGAGCAGTTCTCGGGGAATCGGGTGCTAACTATGGCTACACCTTC.

This clonotype was recorded many times. This chain connects TRBV14 to TRBJ2-1; D call uncertain. The CDR3 length is 11 residues. Germline V gives CDR1 SGHDN, CDR2 FVKESK. V was trimmed by 5 bases and J by 7 bases, leaving 6 bases between them. The CDR3 DNA reads TGTGCCAGCAGCTTTGTGAATGAGCAGTTCTTC. Protein: CASSFVNEQFF.

The chain uses TRBV30 and TRBJ2-7, with a weak D call TRBD1 (7 bases). V was trimmed by 1 base and J by 4 bases, leaving 8 bases between them. This CDR3 is built from 12 residues. The germline V gene encodes CDR1 GTSNPN and CDR2 SVGIG (reference sequence). CDR3 residues: CAWSAGGYEQYF. The DNA of the CDR3 is TGTGCCTGGAGTGCAGGGGGGTACGAGCAGTACTTC.